A selection of T cell receptor beta chains follows, all from one sample in a study of blood T cell repertoires in COVID-19. Clones were read by immunoSEQ multiplex PCR, and TCRdb kept only the in-frame ones, dropping some. This table has about 230,000 clones, about 90% appearing once. Sequences were obtained from PBMCs or T cells enriched from blood (not recorded which). These receptor sequences come from a woman aged 25-40 years with acute COVID-19. Both conserved end residues are trimmed from each CDR3.

v_gene,j_gene,CDR3aa
TRBV11-2,TRBJ2-2,ASSLERGDKGYTGELF
TRBV6-5,TRBJ2-1,ASLRRAGGEQF
TRBV19,TRBJ1-3,ASRDLGKDTIY
TRBV5-5,TRBJ1-2,ASRPQGAHLDGYT
TRBV10-1,TRBJ1-2,ASSVARNYGYT
TRBV2,TRBJ1-5,ASSGTGGNSNQPQH
TRBV3-1/TRBV3-2,TRBJ2-5,ASSHRTGNEETQY
TRBV27,TRBJ2-5,ASSSPSAGGQETQY
TRBV19,TRBJ2-3,ASSNPGQETDTQY
TRBV5-1,TRBJ2-1,ASRAGTGGTEQF
TRBV5-1,TRBJ1-1,ASSLEGYGAF
TRBV5-1,TRBJ1-1,ASSRESEGATEAF
TRBV7-9,TRBJ1-2,ASSLEGGWKGYT
TRBV11-3,TRBJ2-1,ASSARIQGYNEQF
TRBV23-1,TRBJ1-2,ASSQVPDGDRSYGYT
TRBV19,TRBJ1-4,ASSTPQVSPTNEKLF
TRBV6-5,TRBJ1-1,ASTSDRNTEAF
TRBV9,TRBJ2-5,ASSAGATSGGQETQY
TRBV9,TRBJ1-1,ASSVDGGTGSMNTEAF
TRBV10-3,TRBJ1-2,AISDQDRDRVYGYT
TRBV5-1,TRBJ2-3,ASLGTGGTDTQY
TRBV27,TRBJ1-1,ASSYGGRGTEAF
TRBV24-1,TRBJ2-3,ATSDSGDTQY
TRBV7-8,TRBJ1-2,ASSLAPPGRGYT